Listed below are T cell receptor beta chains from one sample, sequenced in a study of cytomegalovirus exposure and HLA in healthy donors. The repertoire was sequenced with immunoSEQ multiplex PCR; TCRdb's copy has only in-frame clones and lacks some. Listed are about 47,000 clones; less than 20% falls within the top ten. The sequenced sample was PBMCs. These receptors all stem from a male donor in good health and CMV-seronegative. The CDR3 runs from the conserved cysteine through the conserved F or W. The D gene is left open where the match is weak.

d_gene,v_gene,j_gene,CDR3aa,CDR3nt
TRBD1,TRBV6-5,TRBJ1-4,CASSSTGRVEKLFF,TGTGCCAGCAGTTCGACAGGGAGAGTCGAAAAACTGTTTTTT
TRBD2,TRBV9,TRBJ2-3,CASSERGLAGVISDTQYF,TGTGCCAGCAGCGAGAGGGGTCTAGCGGGGGTGATATCAGATACGCAGTATTTT
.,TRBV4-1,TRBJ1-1,CASSPPDRMNTEAFF,TGCGCCAGCAGCCCCCCGGACAGAATGAACACTGAAGCTTTCTTT
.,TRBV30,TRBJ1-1,CAWSEGPGRAFF,TGTGCCTGGTCAGAGGGGCCGGGGAGGGCTTTCTTT
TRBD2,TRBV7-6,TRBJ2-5,CASSFSGEGETQYF,TGTGCCAGCAGCTTTAGCGGGGAGGGTGAGACCCAGTACTTC
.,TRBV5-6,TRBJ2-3,CASSPLRGAGDTQYF,TGTGCCAGCAGCCCACTACGGGGGGCAGGGGATACGCAGTATTTT
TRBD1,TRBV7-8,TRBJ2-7,CASSLRIPGTGAYEQYF,TGTGCCAGCAGCTTACGGATTCCCGGGACAGGGGCCTACGAGCAGTACTTC
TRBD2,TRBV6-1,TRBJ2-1,CASSGLAGGTYNEQFF,TGTGCCAGCAGTGGCCTAGCGGGGGGTACCTACAATGAGCAGTTCTTC
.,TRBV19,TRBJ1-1,CASTRVPNTEAFF,TGTGCCAGTACCCGGGTTCCGAACACTGAAGCTTTCTTT
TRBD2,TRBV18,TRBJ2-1,CASSPPDGGGYNEQFF,TGTGCCAGCTCACCACCGGACGGGGGGGGCTACAATGAGCAGTTCTTC
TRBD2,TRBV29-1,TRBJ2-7,CSVGEGRSRQYF,TGCAGCGTTGGGGAGGGACGGTCCAGGCAGTACTTC
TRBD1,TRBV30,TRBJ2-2,CAWSRDRGSTGELFF,TGTGCCTGGAGTCGGGACAGGGGTTCCACCGGGGAGCTGTTTTTT
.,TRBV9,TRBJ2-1,CASSARGVVENEQFF,TGTGCCAGCAGCGCACGGGGTGTCGTGGAGAATGAGCAGTTCTTC
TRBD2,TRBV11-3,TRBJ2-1,CASSWTSVGGNEQFF,TGTGCCAGCAGCTGGACTAGCGTGGGGGGCAATGAGCAGTTCTTC
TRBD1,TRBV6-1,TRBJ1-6,CASSGQGALYNSPLHF,TGTGCCAGCAGTGGACAGGGGGCTCTGTATAATTCACCCCTCCACTTT
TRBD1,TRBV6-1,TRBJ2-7,CASSEYGQGEGIGEQYF,TGTGCCAGCAGTGAATATGGACAGGGGGAGGGTATTGGGGAGCAGTACTTC
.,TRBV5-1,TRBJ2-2,CASSLIETGELFF,TGCGCCAGCAGCTTGATAGAGACCGGGGAGCTGTTTTTT
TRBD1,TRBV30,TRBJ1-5,CAFTTGEEDQPQHF,TGTGCCTTTACCACAGGGGAGGAGGATCAGCCCCAGCATTTT
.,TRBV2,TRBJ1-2,CASPPKTANYGYTF,TGTGCCAGCCCGCCGAAGACAGCTAACTATGGCTACACCTTC
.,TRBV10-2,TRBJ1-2,CASSEQANYGYTF,TGCGCCAGCAGTGAACAGGCTAACTATGGCTACACCTTC
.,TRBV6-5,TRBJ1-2,CASIKRDKSNYGYTF,TGTGCCAGCATTAAGAGGGACAAATCTAACTATGGCTACACCTTC
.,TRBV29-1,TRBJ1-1,CSVGGGGTEAFF,TGCAGCGTTGGAGGCGGGGGCACTGAAGCTTTCTTT
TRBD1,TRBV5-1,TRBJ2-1,CASSPGTGPGDEQFF,TGCGCCAGCAGCCCTGGGACAGGGCCGGGCGATGAGCAGTTCTTC
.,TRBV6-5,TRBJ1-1,CASSYSTANTEAFF,TGTGCCAGCAGTTACAGCACAGCGAACACTGAAGCTTTCTTT
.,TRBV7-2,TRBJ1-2,CASTINGAGYTF,TGTGCCAGCACTATAAATGGGGCTGGCTACACCTTC
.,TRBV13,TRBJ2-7,CASSSRAGGSDEQYF,TGTGCCAGCAGCTCGAGGGCAGGGGGGAGTGACGAGCAGTACTTC
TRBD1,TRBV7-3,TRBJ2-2,CASSSTGTGHTGELFF,TGTGCCAGCAGCTCGACCGGGACAGGACACACCGGGGAGCTGTTTTTT
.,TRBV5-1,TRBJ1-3,CASSFEVSTIQNTIYF,TGCGCCAGCAGCTTCGAGGTTTCTACCATACAAAACACCATATATTTT
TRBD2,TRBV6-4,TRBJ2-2,CASSDSSGGTGELFF,TGTGCCAGCAGTGACTCTAGCGGGGGCACCGGGGAGCTGTTTTTT
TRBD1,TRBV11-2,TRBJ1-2,CASSPAGGAIHGYTF,TGTGCCAGCAGCCCCGCAGGGGGCGCGATACATGGCTACACCTTC
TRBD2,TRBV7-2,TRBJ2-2,CASSLNGGDTGELFF,TGTGCCAGCAGCTTAAATGGGGGGGACACCGGGGAGCTGTTTTTT
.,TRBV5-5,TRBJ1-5,CASSRSPDTSNQPQHF,TGTGCCAGCAGTCGCAGCCCGGACACGAGCAATCAGCCCCAGCATTTT
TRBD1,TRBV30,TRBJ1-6,CAWSVKGTGDSPLHF,TGCGCCTGGAGTGTAAAAGGGACAGGGGATTCACCCCTCCACTTT
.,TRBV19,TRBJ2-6,CASSIEGRNSGANVLTF,TGTGCCAGTAGTATAGAGGGGAGGAACTCTGGGGCCAACGTCCTGACTTTC
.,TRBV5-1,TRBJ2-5,CASSQRPVGGGETQYF,TGCGCCAGCAGTCAGAGGCCAGTGGGAGGCGGAGAGACCCAGTACTTC
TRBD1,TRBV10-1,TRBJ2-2,CASSHRGTGELFF,TGCGCCAGCAGTCACAGGGGTACCGGGGAGCTGTTTTTT
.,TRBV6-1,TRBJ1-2,CASSEEQGGGYTF,TGTGCCAGCAGTGAAGAACAGGGTGGAGGCTACACCTTC
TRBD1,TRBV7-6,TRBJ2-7,CASSRDRIQYF,TGTGCCAGCAGCAGGGACAGGATTCAGTACTTC
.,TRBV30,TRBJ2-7,CASLTGSSYEQYF,TGTGCCTCCTTGACAGGCAGCTCCTACGAGCAGTACTTC
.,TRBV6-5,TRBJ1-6,CASSSPRGNSPLHF,TGTGCCAGCAGTTCTCCCCGAGGAAATTCACCCCTCCACTTT
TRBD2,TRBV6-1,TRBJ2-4,CASSEYSGGVAKNIQYF,TGTGCCAGCAGTGAATATAGCGGGGGGGTAGCCAAAAACATTCAGTACTTC
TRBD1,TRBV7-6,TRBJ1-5,CASSAYRGKGNQPQHF,TGTGCCAGCAGCGCTTACAGGGGTAAGGGCAATCAGCCCCAGCATTTT
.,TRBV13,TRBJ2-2,CASSSYGELFF,TGTGCCAGCAGCTCGTACGGGGAGCTGTTTTTT
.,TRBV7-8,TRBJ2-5,CASSLRRAIRETQYF,TGTGCCAGCAGCTTACGGAGGGCCATCAGGGAGACCCAGTACTTC
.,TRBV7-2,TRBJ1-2,CATPSVYYGYTF,TGTGCCACCCCGTCAGTGTACTATGGCTACACCTTC
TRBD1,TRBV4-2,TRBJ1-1,CASSLTAGQGSEAFF,TGTGCCAGCAGCCTAACAGCGGGACAGGGGTCTGAAGCTTTCTTT
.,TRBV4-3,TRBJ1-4,CASSHEVEAEKLFF,TGCGCCAGCAGCCATGAGGTGGAGGCTGAAAAACTGTTTTTT
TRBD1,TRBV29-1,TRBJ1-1,CSVEQGVGGTEAFF,TGCAGCGTTGAACAGGGGGTAGGGGGCACTGAAGCTTTCTTT
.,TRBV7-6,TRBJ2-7,CASSLAGVVYEQYF,TGTGCCAGCAGCTTGGCCGGGGTGGTTTACGAGCAGTACTTC
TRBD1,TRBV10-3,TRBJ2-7,CASGQGYEQYF,TGTGCCTCGGGACAGGGATACGAGCAGTACTTC
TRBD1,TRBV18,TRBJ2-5,CASSPYRGQETQYF,TGTGCCAGCTCACCGTACAGGGGACAAGAGACCCAGTACTTC
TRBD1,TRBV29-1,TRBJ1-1,CSVGTGTGNRGAFF,TGCAGCGTGGGTACCGGGACAGGTAATAGAGGGGCTTTCTTT
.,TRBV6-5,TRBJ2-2,CATGQNTGELFF,TGTGCCACAGGACAGAACACCGGGGAGCTGTTTTTT
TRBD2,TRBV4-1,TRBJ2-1,CASSPLSGTYNEQFF,TGCGCCAGCAGCCCCCTTAGCGGGACCTACAATGAGCAGTTCTTC
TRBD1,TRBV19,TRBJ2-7,CASSISGQGVHEQYF,TGTGCCAGTAGTATCTCAGGACAGGGTGTCCACGAGCAGTACTTC
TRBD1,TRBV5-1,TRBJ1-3,CASSLGQGGNTIYF,TGCGCCAGCAGCTTGGGACAGGGAGGAAACACCATATATTTT
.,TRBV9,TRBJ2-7,CASSDRDIGSGEQYF,TGTGCCAGCAGCGATCGGGACATTGGGTCGGGCGAGCAGTACTTC
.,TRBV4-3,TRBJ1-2,CASSQWEGYYGYTF,TGCGCCAGCAGCCAATGGGAGGGCTACTATGGCTACACCTTC
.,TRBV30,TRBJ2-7,CAWSSGRYEQYF,TGTGCCTGGTCAAGTGGGCGCTACGAGCAGTACTTC
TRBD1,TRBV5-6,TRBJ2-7,CASNLIGTGGIYEQYF,TGTGCCAGCAACCTGATAGGGACAGGGGGCATTTACGAGCAGTACTTC